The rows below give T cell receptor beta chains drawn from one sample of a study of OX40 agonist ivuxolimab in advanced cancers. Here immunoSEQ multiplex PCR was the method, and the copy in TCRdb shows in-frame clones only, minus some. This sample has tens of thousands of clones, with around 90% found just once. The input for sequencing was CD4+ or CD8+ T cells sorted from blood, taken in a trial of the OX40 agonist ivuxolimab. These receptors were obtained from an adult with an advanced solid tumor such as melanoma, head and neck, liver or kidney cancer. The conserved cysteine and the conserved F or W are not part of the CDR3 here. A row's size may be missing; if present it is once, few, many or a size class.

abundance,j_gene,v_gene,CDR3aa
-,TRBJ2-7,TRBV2,ASSDWGNLRGQY
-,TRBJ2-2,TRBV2,ASSIEGALVPTGELF
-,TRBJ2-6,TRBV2,ASSDGFSRSGANVLT
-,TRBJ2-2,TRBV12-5,ASGPGTGGNTGELF
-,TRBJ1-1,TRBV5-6,ASSWRGNGAF
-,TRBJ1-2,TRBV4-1,ASSREAGPAYGYT
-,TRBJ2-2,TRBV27,ASSAQKGLAGGPNTGELF
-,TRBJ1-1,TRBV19,ASSLSDRAKNTEAF
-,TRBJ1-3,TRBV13,ASRLTGGVGNTIY
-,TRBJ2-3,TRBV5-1,ASRKGDSTDTQY
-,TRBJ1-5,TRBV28,ASRDRGNQPQH
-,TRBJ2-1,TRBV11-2,ASSLGDRGSYEQF
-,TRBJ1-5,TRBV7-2,ASSLEGGRGQPQH
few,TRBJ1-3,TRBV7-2,ASSTQAGSGNTIY
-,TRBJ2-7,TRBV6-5,ASSWGNEQY
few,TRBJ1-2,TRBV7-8,ASSLVLPAGGHGYT
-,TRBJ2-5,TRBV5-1,ASSLRGAGEETQY
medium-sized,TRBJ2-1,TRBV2,ASGLSGSYNEQF
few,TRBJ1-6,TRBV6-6,ASSYAGGERSPLH
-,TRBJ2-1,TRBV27,ASYPPGYSHQQF
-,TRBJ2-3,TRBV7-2,ASSTPGLASTDTQY
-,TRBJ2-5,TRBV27,ASSFNEGETQY
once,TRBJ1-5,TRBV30,AWRGQGNNQPQH
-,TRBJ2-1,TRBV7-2,ASSFSTGDGEQF
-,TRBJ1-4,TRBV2,ASIEAVGEKLF
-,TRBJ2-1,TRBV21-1,ASTGPGFEQF
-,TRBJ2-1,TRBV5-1,ASSSTGGAIVQF
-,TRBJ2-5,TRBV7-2,ASSLALGSGFQETQY
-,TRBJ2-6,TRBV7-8,ASSLFGLRGANVLT
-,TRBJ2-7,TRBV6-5,ASSYSGREQY
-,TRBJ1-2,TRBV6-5,ASSYDRNSNYGYT
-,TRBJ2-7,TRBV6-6,ASSPRSGGGSYEQY
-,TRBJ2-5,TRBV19,ATASGSIETQY
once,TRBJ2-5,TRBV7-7,ASSPLRGELGQETQY
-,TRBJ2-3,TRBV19,ASSMASGLAENTDTQY
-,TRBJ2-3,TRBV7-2,ASSSGSTDTQY
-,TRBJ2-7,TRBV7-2,ASSFSGKEQY
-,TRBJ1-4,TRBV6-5,ASKTGATNEKLF
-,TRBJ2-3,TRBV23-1,ASSQPTSGRADTQY
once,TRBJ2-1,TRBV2,ASRLTAPAGF
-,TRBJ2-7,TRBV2,ASSGSRGSYEQY
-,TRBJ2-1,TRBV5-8,ASRRGQGNEQF
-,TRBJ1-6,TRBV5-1,ASSLFLGAGNSPLH
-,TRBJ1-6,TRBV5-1,ASRYRDLSSYNSPLH
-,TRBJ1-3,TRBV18,ASSPREQGLRNTIY